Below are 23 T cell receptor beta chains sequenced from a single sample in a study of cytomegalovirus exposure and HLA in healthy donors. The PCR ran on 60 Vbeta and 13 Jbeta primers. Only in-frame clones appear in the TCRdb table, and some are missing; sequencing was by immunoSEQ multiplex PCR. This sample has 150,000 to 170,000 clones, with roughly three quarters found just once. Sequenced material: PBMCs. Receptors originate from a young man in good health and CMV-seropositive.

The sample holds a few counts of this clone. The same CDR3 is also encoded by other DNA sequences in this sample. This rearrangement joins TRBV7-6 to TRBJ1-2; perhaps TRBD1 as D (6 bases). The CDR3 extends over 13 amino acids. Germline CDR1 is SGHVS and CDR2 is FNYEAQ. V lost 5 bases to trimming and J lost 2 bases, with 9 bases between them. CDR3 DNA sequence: TGTGCCAGCAGCCCGGACAGAAACTATGGCTACACCTTC. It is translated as CASSPDRNYGYTF.

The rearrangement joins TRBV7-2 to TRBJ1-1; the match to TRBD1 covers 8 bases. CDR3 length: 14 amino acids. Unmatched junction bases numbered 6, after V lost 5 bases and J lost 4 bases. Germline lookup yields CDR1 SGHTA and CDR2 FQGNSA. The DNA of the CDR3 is TGTGCCAGCAGCCAAAGGACAGGGCGCACTGAAGCTTTCTTT. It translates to CASSQRTGRTEAFF.

The CDR3, as DNA: TGTGCCAGCAGTCTGGGACTAGCGGGAGGGAATGAGCAGTTCTTC. Its translation: CASSLGLAGGNEQFF. The chain links TRBV28 to TRBJ2-1, with 16 positions matching TRBD2. Germline trimming cut 5 bases from V and 7 bases from J; bases unmatched to any gene: 2. CDR1 MDHEN and CDR2 SYDVKM come from the germline V gene. The length of the CDR3 is 15 residues.

As DNA, the CDR3 is TGTGCCAGCACCCCTCATTCGCCGGGGGTCTACGAGCAGTACTTC. Translated: CASTPHSPGVYEQYF. The gene calls are TRBV6-9 and TRBJ2-7; TRBD2 is a possible D gene (6 bases). The germline CDR1 and CDR2 sequences are MNHGY and SVAAGI. The V end was cut by 7 bases, the J end by 3 bases, with 19 bases between. The CDR3 consists of 15 residues.

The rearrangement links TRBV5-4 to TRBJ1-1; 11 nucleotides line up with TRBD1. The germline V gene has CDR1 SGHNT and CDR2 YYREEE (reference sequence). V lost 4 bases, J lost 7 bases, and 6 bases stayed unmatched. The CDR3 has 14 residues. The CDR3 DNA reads TGTGCCAGCAGCCCGGACAGGGGGCGGGTTGAAGCTTTCTTT. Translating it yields CASSPDRGRVEAFF.

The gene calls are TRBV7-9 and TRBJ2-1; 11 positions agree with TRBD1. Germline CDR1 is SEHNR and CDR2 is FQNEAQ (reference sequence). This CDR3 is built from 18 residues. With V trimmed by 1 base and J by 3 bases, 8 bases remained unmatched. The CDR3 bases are TGTGCCAGCAGCTTAGAGCCCGGACAGGGGGCAATCTACAATGAGCAGTTCTTC. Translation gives CASSLEPGQGAIYNEQFF.

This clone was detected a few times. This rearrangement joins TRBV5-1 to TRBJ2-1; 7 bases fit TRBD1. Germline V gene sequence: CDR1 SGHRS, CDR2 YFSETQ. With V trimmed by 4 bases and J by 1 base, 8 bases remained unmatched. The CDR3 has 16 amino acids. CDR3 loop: CASSGTDRASYNEQFF. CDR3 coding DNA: TGCGCCAGCAGCGGAACCGACAGGGCTTCCTACAATGAGCAGTTCTTC.

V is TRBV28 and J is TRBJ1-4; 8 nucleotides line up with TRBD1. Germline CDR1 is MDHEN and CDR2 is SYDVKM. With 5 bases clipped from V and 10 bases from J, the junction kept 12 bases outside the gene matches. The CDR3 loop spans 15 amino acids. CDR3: CASSRRTGKSAKLFF. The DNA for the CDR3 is TGTGCCAGCAGTAGACGGACAGGGAAGTCTGCAAAACTGTTTTTT.

Here the CDR3 DNA reads TGTGCCAGCAGTTTTATTAGCAGGGGGAAAGCTTTCTTT. Translation: CASSFISRGKAFF. The chain joins TRBV27 to TRBJ1-1, with TRBD1 matching 7 bases. From germline, CDR1 is MNHEY and CDR2 SMNVEV (reference sequence). The CDR3 consists of 13 residues. Trimming cost V 3 bases and J 9 bases; bases outside gene matches: 7.

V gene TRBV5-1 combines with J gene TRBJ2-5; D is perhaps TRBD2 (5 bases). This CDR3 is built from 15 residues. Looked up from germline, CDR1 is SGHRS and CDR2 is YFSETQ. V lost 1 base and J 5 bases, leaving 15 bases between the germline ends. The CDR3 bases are TGCGCCAGCAGCTTGATAAGGAAACGCGGGGAGACCCAGTACTTC. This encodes CASSLIRKRGETQYF.

The CDR3 region is CASSSRGSIAGTQYF. The CDR3 nucleotides are TGTGCCAGCAGCTCCCGGGGGTCTATCGCCGGGACCCAGTACTTC. The chain joins TRBV5-6 to TRBJ2-5; D is perhaps TRBD2 (6 bases). Trimming took 3 bases from V and 7 from J, leaving 19 bases between them. The CDR3 consists of 15 residues. Germline V CDR1 and CDR2: SGHDT, YYEEEE. Together with reference TRBV5-6 and TRBJ2-5, the CDR3 gives the full variable domain: DAGVTQSPTHLIKTRGQQVTLRCSPKSGHDTVSWYQQALGQGPQFIFQYYEEEERQRGNFPDRFSGHQFPNYSSELNVNALLLGDSALYLCASSSRGSIAGTQYFGPGTRLLVL.

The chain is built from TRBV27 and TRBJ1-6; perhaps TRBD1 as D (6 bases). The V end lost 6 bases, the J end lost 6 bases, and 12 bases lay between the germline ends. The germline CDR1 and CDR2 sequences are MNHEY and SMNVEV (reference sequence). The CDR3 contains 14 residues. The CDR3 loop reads CASRTGHSNSPLHF. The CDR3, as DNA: TGTGCCAGCAGAACGGGACATAGTAATTCACCCCTCCACTTT.

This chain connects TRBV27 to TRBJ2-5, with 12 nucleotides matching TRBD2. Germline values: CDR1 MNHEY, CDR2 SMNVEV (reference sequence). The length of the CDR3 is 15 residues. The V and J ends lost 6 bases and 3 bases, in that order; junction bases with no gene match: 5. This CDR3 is CASRTRTSGEETQYF. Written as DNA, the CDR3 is TGTGCCAGCAGGACCAGGACTAGCGGGGAAGAGACCCAGTACTTC.

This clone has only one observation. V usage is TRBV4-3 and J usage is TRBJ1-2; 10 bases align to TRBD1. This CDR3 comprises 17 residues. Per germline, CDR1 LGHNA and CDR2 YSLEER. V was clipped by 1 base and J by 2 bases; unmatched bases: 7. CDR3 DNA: TGCGCCAGCAGCCAAGCGTTCAGGGACAGGGGAAACTATGGCTACACCTTC. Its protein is CASSQAFRDRGNYGYTF.

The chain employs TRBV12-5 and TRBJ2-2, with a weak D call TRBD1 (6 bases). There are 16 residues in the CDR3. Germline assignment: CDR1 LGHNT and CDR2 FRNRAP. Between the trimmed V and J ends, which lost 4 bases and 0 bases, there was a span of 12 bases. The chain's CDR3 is CASGSPAGANTGELFF. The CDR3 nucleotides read TGTGCTAGTGGTTCCCCCGCAGGGGCGAACACCGGGGAGCTGTTTTTT.

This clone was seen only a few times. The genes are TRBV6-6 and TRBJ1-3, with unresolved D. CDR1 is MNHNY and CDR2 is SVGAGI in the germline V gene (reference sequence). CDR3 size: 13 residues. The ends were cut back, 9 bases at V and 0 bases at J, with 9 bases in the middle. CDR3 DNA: TGTGCCAGTATTACAGCCTCTGGAAACACCATATATTTT. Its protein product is CASITASGNTIYF.

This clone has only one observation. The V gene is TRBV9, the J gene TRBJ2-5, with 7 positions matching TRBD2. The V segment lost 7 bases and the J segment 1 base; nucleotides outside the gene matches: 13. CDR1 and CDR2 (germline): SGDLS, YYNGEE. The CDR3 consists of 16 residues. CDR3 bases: TGTGCCAGCGCGAGGTCCGGCGGGGGTATCCAAGAGACCCAGTACTTC. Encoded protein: CASARSGGGIQETQYF.

CDR3 amino acids: CASSPRVSISNQPQHF. Written as DNA, the CDR3 is TGTGCCAGCAGCCCGAGGGTTAGTATTAGCAATCAGCCCCAGCATTTT. V and J are TRBV5-8 and TRBJ1-5; unclear D gene. Germline loops: CDR1 SGHTS, CDR2 YDEGEE. V lost 4 bases, J lost 0 bases, and 14 bases lay in between. This CDR3 comprises 16 residues.

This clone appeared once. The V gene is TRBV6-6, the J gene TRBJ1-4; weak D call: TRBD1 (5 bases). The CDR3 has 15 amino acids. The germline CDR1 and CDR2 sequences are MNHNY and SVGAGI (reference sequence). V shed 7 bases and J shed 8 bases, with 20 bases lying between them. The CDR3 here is CASTSNGQGGEKLFF. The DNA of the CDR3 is TGTGCCAGCACAAGTAATGGGCAGGGCGGCGAAAAACTGTTTTTT.

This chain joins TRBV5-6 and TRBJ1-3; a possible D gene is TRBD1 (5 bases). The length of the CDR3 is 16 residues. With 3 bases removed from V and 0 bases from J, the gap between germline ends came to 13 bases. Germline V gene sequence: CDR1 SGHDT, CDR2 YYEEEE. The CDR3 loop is CASSWPGVGSGNTIYF. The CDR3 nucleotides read TGTGCCAGCAGCTGGCCGGGGGTGGGCTCTGGAAACACCATATATTTT.

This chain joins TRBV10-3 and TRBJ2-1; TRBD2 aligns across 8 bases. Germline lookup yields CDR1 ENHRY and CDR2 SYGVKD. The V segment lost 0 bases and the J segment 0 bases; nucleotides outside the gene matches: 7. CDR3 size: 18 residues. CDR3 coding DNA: TGTGCCATCAGTGAGTCGTCGGCGGGAGGATTCTCCTACAATGAGCAGTTCTTC. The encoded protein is CAISESSAGGFSYNEQFF.

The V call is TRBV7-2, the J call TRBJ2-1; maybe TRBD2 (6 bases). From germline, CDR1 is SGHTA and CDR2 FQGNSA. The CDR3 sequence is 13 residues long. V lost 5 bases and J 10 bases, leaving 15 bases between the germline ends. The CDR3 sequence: CASSLGGSVEQFF. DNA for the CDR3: TGTGCCAGCAGCCTCGGGGGTTCGGTGGAGCAGTTCTTC.

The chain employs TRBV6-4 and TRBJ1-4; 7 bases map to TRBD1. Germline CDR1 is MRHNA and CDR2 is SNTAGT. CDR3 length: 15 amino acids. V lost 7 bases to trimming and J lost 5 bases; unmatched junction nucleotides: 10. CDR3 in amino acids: CASITGAALNEKLFF. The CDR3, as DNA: TGTGCCAGCATTACAGGGGCGGCTCTCAATGAAAAACTGTTTTTT.